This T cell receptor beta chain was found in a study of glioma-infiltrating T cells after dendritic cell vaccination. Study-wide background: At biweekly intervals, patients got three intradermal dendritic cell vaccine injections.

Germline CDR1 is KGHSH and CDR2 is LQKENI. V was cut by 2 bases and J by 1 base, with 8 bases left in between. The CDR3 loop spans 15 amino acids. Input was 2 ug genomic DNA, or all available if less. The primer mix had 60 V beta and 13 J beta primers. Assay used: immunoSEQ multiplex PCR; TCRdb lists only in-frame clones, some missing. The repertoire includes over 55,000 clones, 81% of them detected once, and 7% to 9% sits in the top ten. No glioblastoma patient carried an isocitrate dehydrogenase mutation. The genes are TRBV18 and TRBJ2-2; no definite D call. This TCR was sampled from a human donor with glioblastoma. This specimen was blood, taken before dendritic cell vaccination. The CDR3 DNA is TGTGCCAGCTCACCATTCCAGGAGAACACCGGGGAGCTGTTTTTT. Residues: CASSPFQENTGELFF.